Listed below are T cell receptor beta chains from one sample, sequenced in a study of cytomegalovirus exposure and HLA in healthy donors. The repertoire was sequenced with immunoSEQ multiplex PCR; TCRdb's copy has only in-frame clones and lacks some. The sample contains 150,000 to 200,000 clones, about 77% of which appear only once. Sequenced sample: PBMCs. The receptors shown here come from a woman aged 40-49 years in good health and CMV-seropositive. Both conserved end residues are part of each CDR3. The D gene is left open where the match is weak. Where a row states a size, it is once, few, many or the class of an expanded clone; other rows omit it.

J gene	V gene	clone size	D gene	CDR3 DNA	CDR3 protein
TRBJ2-3	TRBV9	-	TRBD2	TGTGCCAGCAGCGTAATAGCGGGAGGAATCACAGATACGCAGTATTTT	CASSVIAGGITDTQYF
TRBJ1-5	TRBV5-6	-	-	TGTGCCAGCAGCTTGGGAGGCGGTAGCAATCAGCCCCAGCATTTT	CASSLGGGSNQPQHF
TRBJ1-1	TRBV6-5	few	TRBD1	TGTGCCAGCAGTTCCAGGGGGGAAGCTTTCTTT	CASSSRGEAFF
TRBJ1-2	TRBV2	-	TRBD1	TGTGCCAGCAGTGAAGCGCTTAACAGGGGAAACTATGGCTACACCTTC	CASSEALNRGNYGYTF
TRBJ2-7	TRBV9	-	-	TGTGCCCCTGTGGGAGGGGGGAGTTGGTACGAGCAGTACTTC	CAPVGGGSWYEQYF
TRBJ2-1	TRBV7-8	-	-	TGTGCCAGCAGCCAGCTTGGGGGCCTCAGGGAGCAGTTCTTC	CASSQLGGLREQFF
TRBJ1-2	TRBV19	-	TRBD1	TGTGCCAGTAGTTTTGGACGACAGGGCAACTATGGCTACACCTTC	CASSFGRQGNYGYTF
TRBJ2-5	TRBV5-1	-	TRBD2	TGCGCCAGCGCTCGGGGGGGGAGCGGGAGCTCGGAGACCCAGTACTTC	CASARGGSGSSETQYF
TRBJ1-2	TRBV9	few	-	TGTGCCAGCAGCGGTGTCAGGTTAGCTAACTATGGCTACACCTTC	CASSGVRLANYGYTF
TRBJ2-7	TRBV6-5	-	TRBD1	TGTGCCAGCAGTCTTCCCGGGACAGGGATTTACGAGCAGTACTTC	CASSLPGTGIYEQYF
TRBJ2-7	TRBV5-4	-	TRBD1	TGTGCCAGCAGCTCCCGGGACAGAACCTACGAGCAGTACTTC	CASSSRDRTYEQYF
TRBJ1-2	TRBV20-1	-	TRBD1	TGCAGTGCTTACAGGGGGCCTGGCTACACCTTC	CSAYRGPGYTF
TRBJ2-2	TRBV30	few	TRBD1	TGTGCCTGGAGCACCGGGACAGGGGGCACCGGGGAGCTGTTTTTT	CAWSTGTGGTGELFF
TRBJ1-1	TRBV19	once	-	TGTGCCAGTAGTACTCCGGGGGGGGCGAACACTGAAGCTTTCTTT	CASSTPGGANTEAFF
TRBJ1-5	TRBV18	-	-	TGTGCCAGCTCAGCGGGGGAGGATCAGCCCCAGCATTTT	CASSAGEDQPQHF
TRBJ2-7	TRBV5-4	-	TRBD1	TGTGCCAGCAGCTTGGAAGGGGGCGGCTCCTACGAGCAGTACTTC	CASSLEGGGSYEQYF
TRBJ2-6	TRBV7-8	-	-	TGTGCCAGCAGCTTGCGGGGATCTGGGGCCAACGTCCTGACTTTC	CASSLRGSGANVLTF
TRBJ2-5	TRBV7-2	-	-	TGTGCCAGCAGCACAGGCATGCGAGAGACCCAGTACTTC	CASSTGMRETQYF
TRBJ2-3	TRBV7-6	-	-	TGTGCCAGCAGCTCCCAGAACACGCAGTATTTT	CASSSQNTQYF
TRBJ1-2	TRBV7-8	-	-	TGTGCCAGCAGCCTTGGGGGGGGCGTGGTCGGCTACACCTTC	CASSLGGGVVGYTF
TRBJ2-5	TRBV2	-	TRBD2	TGTGCCAGCAGCCTCCTAGCGGCCCAAGAGACCCAGTACTTC	CASSLLAAQETQYF
TRBJ2-7	TRBV7-9	few	-	TGTGCCAGCAGCTTAGGTCCGGCGGACGAGCAGTACTTC	CASSLGPADEQYF
TRBJ2-2	TRBV2	-	-	TGTGCCAGCAGTGGGGGACGGGGAGGCACCGGGGAGCTGTTTTTT	CASSGGRGGTGELFF
TRBJ1-3	TRBV7-2	-	TRBD1	TGTGCCAGCAGCACCACTACGACAGGGGGTGGAAACACCATATATTTT	CASSTTTTGGGNTIYF
TRBJ2-1	TRBV18	-	-	TGTGCCAGCTCTCCCGCCTCTATTGAGGGTGAGCAGTTCTTC	CASSPASIEGEQFF
TRBJ1-1	TRBV28	-	-	TGTGCCAGCACCTTATCCGCGAGGGGGACTGAAGCTTTCTTT	CASTLSARGTEAFF
TRBJ2-1	TRBV19	once	-	TGTGCCAGTAGTATAGATTTTAAGGGGCCCTACAATGAGCAGTTCTTC	CASSIDFKGPYNEQFF
TRBJ2-1	TRBV25-1	few	-	TGTGCCAGCACGCGGGACTTCCCCTACAATGAGCAGTTCTTC	CASTRDFPYNEQFF
TRBJ1-1	TRBV4-3	-	-	TGCGCCAGCAGCACCCGGGGCACTGAAGCTTTCTTT	CASSTRGTEAFF
TRBJ2-3	TRBV30	-	TRBD2	TGTGCCTGGGTCCCCGCTAGCGGTCCCGCCCCAGATACGCAGTATTTT	CAWVPASGPAPDTQYF
TRBJ2-3	TRBV7-8	-	-	TGTGCCAGCAGCTTAAGCAGGGGAACAGATACGCAGTATTTT	CASSLSRGTDTQYF
TRBJ2-5	TRBV12-5	-	TRBD1	TGTGCTAGTGGGCTGACAGGGGGCGTGGAGACCCAGTACTTC	CASGLTGGVETQYF
TRBJ1-4	TRBV4-3	few	-	TGCGCCAGCAGCCGCGGTCAGTCTAGTGCAACTAATGAAAAACTGTTTTTT	CASSRGQSSATNEKLFF
TRBJ2-7	TRBV11-2	once	TRBD2	TGTGCCAGCAGGGTCTCTAGCGGCGATTCCTACGAGCAGTACTTC	CASRVSSGDSYEQYF
TRBJ2-5	TRBV2	-	-	TGTGCCAGCACCCCCAGGGAGACCCAGTACTTC	CASTPRETQYF
TRBJ1-2	TRBV5-1	-	TRBD1	TGCGCCAGCAGCTTTGACGGACAGGGCAGGAGAGGCTACACCTTC	CASSFDGQGRRGYTF
TRBJ1-5	TRBV2	-	-	TGTGCCAGCAGTGGCTATAGCAATCAGCCCCAGCATTTT	CASSGYSNQPQHF
TRBJ2-3	TRBV7-2	-	-	TGTGCCAGCAGCTCACTACAACTCACAGATACGCAGTATTTT	CASSSLQLTDTQYF
TRBJ2-7	TRBV7-8	-	-	TGTGCCAGCAGCTTTAGAGGGGGATTGGGGTGGGAGACGCTTAGCTCCTACGAGCAGTACTTC	CASSFRGGLGWETLSSYEQYF
TRBJ1-4	TRBV7-9	-	-	TGTGCCAGCAGTCCAGGGGTCCTGACTAATGAAAAACTGTTTTTT	CASSPGVLTNEKLFF
TRBJ1-1	TRBV7-2	-	TRBD1	TGTGCCAGCAGCATTGGACAGGGGGCAAAGAGGGCTTTCTTT	CASSIGQGAKRAFF
TRBJ2-1	TRBV5-6	-	TRBD1	TGTGCCAGCAGCCCGGACAGGATGTCCACAGGTGAGCAGTTCTTC	CASSPDRMSTGEQFF
TRBJ2-3	TRBV29-1	-	-	TGCAGCGCCCAGCCTGCGGGAGATACGCAGTATTTT	CSAQPAGDTQYF
TRBJ1-3	TRBV9	-	-	TGTGCCAGCAGCATTGGACAGCTCTCTGGAAACACCATATATTTT	CASSIGQLSGNTIYF
TRBJ1-2	TRBV4-1	-	TRBD1	TGCGCCAGCAGCCAACCGCGGACAGGCTCTAATTTCTATGGCTACACCTTC	CASSQPRTGSNFYGYTF
TRBJ2-7	TRBV27	-	-	TGTGCCAGCAGTATTAGGGGAAGGGGGAACGAGCAGTACTTC	CASSIRGRGNEQYF
TRBJ1-3	TRBV9	-	TRBD1	TGTGCCAGCAGCGTTACAGGGGGCGAGGACACCATATATTTT	CASSVTGGEDTIYF
TRBJ2-7	TRBV10-3	once	TRBD1	TGTGCCTCTCGTTGGGACAGGGGGGCCTACGAGCAGTACTTC	CASRWDRGAYEQYF
TRBJ2-1	TRBV6-6	-	TRBD2	TGTGCCAGCAGTTACACTAGCGGCCTGGATGAGCAGTTCTTC	CASSYTSGLDEQFF
TRBJ2-7	TRBV5-4	-	TRBD2	TGTGCCAGCAGCCTAGCGGGAGGCCAATACGAGCAGTACTTC	CASSLAGGQYEQYF
TRBJ1-2	TRBV10-2	-	TRBD1	TGCGCCAGCCAGACAGGGAACTATGGCTACACCTTC	CASQTGNYGYTF
TRBJ1-4	TRBV6-6	once	TRBD1	TGTGCCAGCAGTCGGACAGGGTCTAATGAAAAACTGTTTTTT	CASSRTGSNEKLFF